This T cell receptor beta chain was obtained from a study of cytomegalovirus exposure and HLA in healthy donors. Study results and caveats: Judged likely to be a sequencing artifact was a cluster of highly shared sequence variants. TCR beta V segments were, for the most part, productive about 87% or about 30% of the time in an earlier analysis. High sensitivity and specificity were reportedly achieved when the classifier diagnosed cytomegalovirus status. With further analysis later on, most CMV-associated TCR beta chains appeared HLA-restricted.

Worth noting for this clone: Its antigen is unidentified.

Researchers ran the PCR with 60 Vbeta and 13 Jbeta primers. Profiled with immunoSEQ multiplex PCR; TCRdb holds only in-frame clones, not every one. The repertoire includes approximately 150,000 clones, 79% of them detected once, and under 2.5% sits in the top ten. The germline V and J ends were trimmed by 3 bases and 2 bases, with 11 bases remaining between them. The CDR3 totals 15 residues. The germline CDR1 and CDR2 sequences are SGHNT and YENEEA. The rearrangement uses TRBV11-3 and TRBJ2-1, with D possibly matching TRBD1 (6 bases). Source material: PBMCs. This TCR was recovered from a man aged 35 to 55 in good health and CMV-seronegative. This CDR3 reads CASSFKTGAYNEQFF. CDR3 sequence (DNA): TGTGCCAGCAGCTTCAAGACAGGAGCCTACAATGAGCAGTTCTTC.